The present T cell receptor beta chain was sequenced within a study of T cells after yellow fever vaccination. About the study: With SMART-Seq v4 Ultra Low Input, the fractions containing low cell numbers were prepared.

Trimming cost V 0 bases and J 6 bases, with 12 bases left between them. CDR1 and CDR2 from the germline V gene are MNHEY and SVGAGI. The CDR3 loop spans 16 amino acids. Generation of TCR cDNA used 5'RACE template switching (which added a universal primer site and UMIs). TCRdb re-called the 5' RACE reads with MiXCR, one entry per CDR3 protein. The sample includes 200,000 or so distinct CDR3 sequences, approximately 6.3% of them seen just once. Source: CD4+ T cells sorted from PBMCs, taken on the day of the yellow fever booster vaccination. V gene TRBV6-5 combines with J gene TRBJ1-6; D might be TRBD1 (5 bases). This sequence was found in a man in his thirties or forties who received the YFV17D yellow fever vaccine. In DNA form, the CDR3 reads TGTGCCAGCAGTTACTCGCCCAAGGGGTTTAATTCACCCCTCCACTTT. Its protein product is CASSYSPKGFNSPLHF.